The 25 T cell receptor beta chains in this list originate from one sample, sequenced in a study of T cell responses to AZD1222 COVID-19 vaccine. The method was immunoSEQ multiplex PCR; TCRdb's version includes in-frame clones alone and lacks a portion of them. The sample yields 130,000 to 150,000 clones, 75% to 95% seen once. Sequenced material: peripheral blood, taken on day 0 of AZD1222 vaccination. All receptors derive from an adult in good health.

The rearrangement links TRBV5-1 to TRBJ2-1, with a possible D match to TRBD1 (6 bases). CDR3 length equals 15 residues. V shed 0 bases and J shed 4 bases, with 11 bases lying between them. The germline V gene encodes CDR1 SGHRS and CDR2 YFSETQ. In DNA, the CDR3 is TGCGCCAGCAGCTTGGCAGGGGAAAATTACAATGAGCAGTTCTTC. Encoded protein: CASSLAGENYNEQFF.

The V call is TRBV6-5, the J call TRBJ1-6; TRBD1 aligns across 11 bases. CDR1 MNHEY and CDR2 SVGAGI come from the germline V gene. With 1 base clipped from V and 7 bases from J, the junction kept 3 bases outside the gene matches. The CDR3 runs to 16 residues. CDR3 residues: CASSYFGQGANSPLHF. CDR3 bases: TGTGCCAGCAGTTACTTTGGACAGGGGGCGAATTCACCCCTCCACTTT.

The chain recombines TRBV2 with TRBJ1-4; 8 nucleotides line up with TRBD1. Germline loops: CDR1 SNHLY, CDR2 FYNNEI. Trimming took 6 bases from V and 13 from J; bases not matched to a gene: 7. CDR3 length: 12 residues. CDR3 sequence (DNA): TGTGCCAGCAGGGTGGGACAGGTTAGACTGTTTTTT. It encodes CASRVGQVRLFF.

The rearrangement uses TRBV18 and TRBJ1-3; D ambiguous. CDR1 and CDR2 (germline): KGHSH, LQKENI. V was pared by 6 bases and J by 3 bases, with 9 bases between. This CDR3 contains 13 residues. In DNA, the CDR3 is TGTGCCAGCTCGCCTTCTCTTGGAAACACCATATATTTT. Translating it yields CASSPSLGNTIYF. Full variable domain (missing parts from reference TRBV18 and TRBJ1-3): NAGVMQNPRHLVRRRGQEARLRCSPMKGHSHVYWYRQLPEEGLKFMVYLQKENIIDESGMPKERFSAEFPKEGPSILRIQQVVRGDSAAYFCASSPSLGNTIYFGEGSWLTVV.

The count of this clone is one. The chain combines TRBV4-1 with TRBJ1-5; maybe TRBD1 (6 bases). V lost 1 base and J lost 5, with 15 bases in between. There are 16 residues in the CDR3. CDR1 is MGHRA, CDR2 YSYEKL, per germline. The CDR3 coding sequence is TGCGCCAGCAGCCAAGGGCGGGGGGCGGTGGATCAGCCCCAGCATTTT. Its protein is CASSQGRGAVDQPQHF.

The CDR3 DNA is TGTGCCAGCAGCTCATCTAGCGGGATTAGGAGAAATGAGCAGTTCTTC. It yields the protein CASSSSSGIRRNEQFF. The chain recombines TRBV7-2 with TRBJ2-1, with 9 positions matching TRBD2. The CDR3 sequence is 16 residues long. The ends lost 4 bases at V and 7 bases at J; junction bases unmatched: 11. The V gene's germline CDR1 is SGHTA and CDR2 FQGNSA.

The chain couples TRBV19 to TRBJ2-7; 10 nucleotides agree with TRBD2. Germline lookup yields CDR1 LNHDA and CDR2 SQIVND (reference sequence). The junction had 10 bases not matched to a gene; V was cut back by 7 bases and J by 4 bases. The CDR3 has 15 residues. The CDR3 bases are TGTGCCAGTAAGCTAGCGGGAGAGGGGCTTTACGAGCAGTACTTC. Translated: CASKLAGEGLYEQYF.

The chain combines TRBV15 with TRBJ2-1; D call uncertain. Germline V lookup: CDR1 LNHNV, CDR2 YYDKDF (reference sequence). The CDR3 runs 13 residues. Trimming stripped 0 bases from V and 8 bases from J, with 8 bases between. The CDR3 loop is CATSRDPLYEQFF. In nucleotides, the CDR3 is TGTGCCACCAGCAGAGACCCCCTCTATGAGCAGTTCTTC.

The genes are TRBV14 and TRBJ1-1; no firm D call. The CDR3 is 13 residues long. V lost 1 base, J lost 2 bases, and 5 bases lay in between. Per germline, CDR1 SGHDN and CDR2 FVKESK. In DNA form, the CDR3 reads TGTGCCAGCAGCCAAGTAGTAAACACTGAAGCTTTCTTT. Residues: CASSQVVNTEAFF.

V usage is TRBV11-2 and J usage is TRBJ1-2; 8 bases are shared with TRBD1. This CDR3 is built from 16 residues. Losses at the gene ends were 3 bases for V and 4 bases for J; bases not matched to a gene: 10. Per the germline V gene, CDR1 is SGHAT and CDR2 is FQNNGV. The CDR3: CASSFLLPGGGYGYTF. CDR3 nucleotides: TGTGCCAGCAGCTTTCTCCTCCCAGGGGGCGGCTATGGCTACACCTTC.

This clone was picked up a small number of times. At the DNA level, this CDR3 is encoded by other sequences in the same sample as well. The genes are TRBV27 and TRBJ1-5; 9 nucleotides line up with TRBD1. Trimming took 5 bases from V and 9 from J; bases not matched to a gene: 8. Germline CDR1 reads MNHEY; CDR2 reads SMNVEV (reference sequence). This CDR3 spans 14 amino acids. CDR3 sequence: CASSPGQGFGPQHF. CDR3 DNA: TGTGCCAGCAGTCCGGGACAGGGATTCGGGCCCCAGCATTTT.

The J gene is TRBJ1-3, the V gene TRBV5-1; perhaps TRBD1 as D (5 bases). Germline V gene sequence: CDR1 SGHRS, CDR2 YFSETQ. The CDR3 has 17 amino acids. The ends were cut back, 0 bases at V and 0 bases at J, with 13 bases in the middle. This CDR3 is CASSLGRGPFSGNTIYF. CDR3 in DNA: TGCGCCAGCAGCTTGGGTCGGGGCCCCTTCTCTGGAAACACCATATATTTT.

This sequence joins TRBV5-1 and TRBJ1-1; D unresolved. This CDR3 is built from 13 residues. In germline, CDR1 is SGHRS, CDR2 YFSETQ. Trimming took 6 bases from V and 1 from J, leaving 10 bases between them. The CDR3: CASTLSQNTEAFF. DNA for the CDR3: TGCGCCAGCACCCTCAGCCAGAACACTGAAGCTTTCTTT.

The chain links TRBV19 to TRBJ1-4, with D uncertain. The CDR3 loop spans 16 amino acids. The V gene lost 6 bases and the J gene lost 0 bases, with 14 bases spanning the gap. The germline V gene encodes CDR1 LNHDA and CDR2 SQIVND (reference sequence). The CDR3 reads CASRVHGLATNEKLFF. CDR3 DNA: TGTGCCAGTAGGGTACATGGTTTGGCAACTAATGAAAAACTGTTTTTT.

The chain links TRBV3-1 (or the pseudogene TRBV3-2) to TRBJ1-1, with D tentatively TRBD1 (6 bases). V lost 4 bases, J lost 8 bases, and 23 bases lay in between. Germline V CDR1 and CDR2: LGHDT, YNNKEL (reference sequence). The CDR3 spans 16 residues. CDR3 amino acids: CASSPGGGVDPFEAFF. Written as DNA, the CDR3 is TGTGCCAGCAGCCCGGGGGGCGGGGTAGACCCCTTCGAAGCTTTCTTT.

This chain joins TRBV7-2 and TRBJ1-6, with 7 bases fitting TRBD1. V shed 5 bases and J 10 bases; nucleotides not matched to a gene: 11. CDR3 length: 15 amino acids. CDR1 is SGHTA and CDR2 is FQGNSA in the germline V gene. The CDR3 loop reads CASSHRQGGGSPLHF. The CDR3 DNA follows: TGTGCCAGCAGCCACAGACAGGGAGGGGGGTCACCCCTCCACTTT.

This sequence joins TRBV12-5 and TRBJ1-1, with unresolved D. Germline CDR1 and CDR2: LGHNT and FRNRAP. The V end was cut by 5 bases, the J end by 3 bases, with 19 bases between. The CDR3 loop spans 16 amino acids. The CDR3 loop is CASGTWPRAWDTEAFF. CDR3 sequence (DNA): TGTGCTAGTGGTACCTGGCCCCGAGCTTGGGACACTGAAGCTTTCTTT. The variable domain in full, with the rest retrieved from reference TRBV12-5 and TRBJ1-1, is DARVTQTPRHKVTEMGQEVTMRCQPILGHNTVFWYRQTMMQGLELLAYFRNRAPLDDSGMPKDRFSAEMPDATLATLKIQPSEPRDSAVYFCASGTWPRAWDTEAFFGQGTRLTVV.

The chain has TRBV7-3 and TRBJ2-5; D remains unclear. With 1 base removed from V and 7 bases from J, the gap between germline ends came to 16 bases. The CDR3 is made up of 15 amino acids. Germline assignment: CDR1 SGHTA and CDR2 FQGTGA. This chain's CDR3 is CASSLMSDPKRTQYF. CDR3 in DNA: TGTGCCAGCAGCTTAATGTCGGACCCCAAGAGGACCCAGTACTTC.

The V gene is TRBV7-9, the J gene TRBJ1-4; tentative D call: TRBD1 (6 bases). V was trimmed by 7 bases and J by 4 bases, leaving 16 bases between them. The CDR3 spans 15 residues. Germline lookup yields CDR1 SEHNR and CDR2 FQNEAQ (reference sequence). The CDR3 DNA reads TGTGCCAGCATTGCCCGGGGGCACAGTAATGAAAAACTGTTTTTT. Encoded protein: CASIARGHSNEKLFF.

This clone was seen only once. The rearrangement links TRBV5-5 to TRBJ1-5, with D unclear. V lost 4 bases and J lost 3, with 17 bases in between. Germline CDR1 and CDR2: SGHKS and YYEKEE (reference sequence). The length of the CDR3 is 16 residues. For the CDR3, the DNA is TGTGCCAGCAGCCCAGATTCTGGACGGTACAATCAGCCCCAGCATTTT. Translating gives CASSPDSGRYNQPQHF.

To note about this clone: An end of the junction does not agree with germline; a read error may underlie this. The chain couples TRBV7-9 to TRBJ2-1, with D hard to call. This CDR3 contains 11 residues. The V gene's germline CDR1 is SEHNR and CDR2 FQNEAQ (reference sequence). CDR3 sequence: CASSVASRQFF. CDR3 nucleotides: TGTGCCAGCAGCGTAGCCTCTCGGCAGTTCTTC.

This sequence joins TRBV19 and TRBJ2-1; D could derive from TRBD1 or TRBD2 (5 bases each). V dropped 3 bases and J dropped 8 bases, with 14 bases sitting between them. Germline-derived CDR1 and CDR2 are LNHDA and SQIVND (reference sequence). This CDR3 is built from 14 residues. CDR3 sequence reads: CASSMSAGSDEQFF. DNA for the CDR3: TGTGCCAGTAGTATGTCGGCAGGGAGTGATGAGCAGTTCTTC.

The chain joins TRBV1 to TRBJ1-2; the table's TRBD1 call for D was not verified on the DNA. TRBV1 is classified as a pseudogene. This CDR3 spans 15 amino acids. The CDR3 DNA is TGCACCAGCAGCCAGGCCCGGGACAGGGACTATGGCTACACCTTC. Translated: CTSSQARDRDYGYTF.

As to this clone: Other DNA sequences in this sample translate to the same CDR3. The V and J genes are TRBV9 and TRBJ1-1; D is unresolved. The CDR3 totals 12 residues. Trimming took off 0 bases at V and 8 bases at J, with 8 bases between the two ends. The germline gives CDR1 SGDLS, CDR2 YYNGEE. The CDR3 region is CASSVGGDEAFF. The CDR3 nucleotides read TGTGCCAGCAGCGTAGGGGGTGACGAAGCTTTCTTT.

V and J are TRBV9 and TRBJ2-1, with TRBD1 matching over 8 bases. The CDR3 has 16 amino acids. Germline V gene data show CDR1 as SGDLS and CDR2 as YYNGEE. J lost 6 bases, V lost 2 bases, and 10 bases had no gene match. CDR3 in amino acids: CASSVSGTGLPNEQFF. DNA of the CDR3: TGTGCCAGCAGCGTTTCCGGGACAGGCCTCCCCAATGAGCAGTTCTTC.